Each of the 30 T cell receptor beta chains below was sequenced from the same sample in a study of identical twins. TCRdb reprocessed the 5' RACE reads with MiXCR, giving one entry per CDR3 protein. The sample includes around 1.7 million distinct CDR3 sequences, roughly 35% of them seen just once. The sample comprised cord blood. These TCRs come from a newborn girl in good health.

A note on this clonotype: A much larger clone lies a single base off, so this may be a read error. The V gene is TRBV4-2, the J gene TRBJ2-5; a possible D gene is TRBD2 (5 bases). Trimming stripped 4 bases from V and 2 bases from J, with 17 bases between. Germline assignment: CDR1 LGHNA and CDR2 YNFKEQ. This CDR3 contains 16 residues. CDR3 region: CASSREWTGSQETQYF. CDR3 nucleotides: TGTGCCAGCAGCCGAGAATGGACTGGCAGTCAAGAGACCCAGTACTTC.

The chain is built from TRBV5-1 and TRBJ1-4; the D is unclear. With 3 bases removed from V and 3 bases from J, the gap between germline ends came to 15 bases. The CDR3 runs to 16 residues. Germline V gene sequence: CDR1 SGHRS, CDR2 YFSETQ. The CDR3 bases are TGCGCCAGCAGCTCCGATCCAGGCGCCCCTAATGAAAAACTGTTTTTT. This codes for CASSSDPGAPNEKLFF.

This clonotype has a handful of counts. A much larger clone differs by one base, so this may be a read error. For the CDR3, the DNA is TGTGCCAGCAGACTAGCGGGAGTCAATGAGCAGTACTTC. As protein: CASRLAGVNEQYF. The chain combines TRBV12-3 or TRBV12-4 with TRBJ2-7, with TRBD2 matching over 11 bases. With V trimmed by 6 bases and J by 7 bases, 5 bases remained unmatched. The CDR3 sequence is 13 residues long.

The rearrangement links TRBV15 to TRBJ1-4; D is perhaps TRBD1 (5 bases). The germline V gene has CDR1 LNHNV and CDR2 YYDKDF (reference sequence). Deletions cut 3 bases from V and 8 bases from J, with 13 bases between. This CDR3 region has 14 residues. The DNA for the CDR3 is TGTGCCACCAGCAGCGGGACTCGCGGGGAAAAACTGTTTTTT. The encoded protein is CATSSGTRGEKLFF.

This clonotype was counted a few times. The rearrangement links TRBV11-2 to TRBJ2-1, with 13 bases aligning to TRBD2. V was clipped by 3 bases and J by 4 bases; unmatched bases: 9. Germline V gene data show CDR1 as SGHAT and CDR2 as FQNNGV. The CDR3 totals 18 residues. The CDR3 nucleotides read TGTGCCAGCAGCTTCACCCGGACTAGCGGGGGCCTATACAATGAGCAGTTCTTC. Translation gives CASSFTRTSGGLYNEQFF.

In this sample, this clonotype turned up a few times. The chain carries TRBV12-3 or TRBV12-4 and TRBJ1-5; tentative D call: TRBD1 (5 bases). V shed 6 bases and J shed 3 bases, with 9 bases lying between them. The CDR3 is made up of 13 amino acids. This CDR3 reads CASRLTVNQPQHF. In DNA form, the CDR3 reads TGTGCCAGCAGGCTGACAGTCAATCAGCCCCAGCATTTT.

The chain couples TRBV7-8 to TRBJ2-1; D is undetermined. This CDR3 comprises 13 residues. Germline V gives CDR1 SGHVS, CDR2 FQNEAQ. V was clipped by 5 bases and J by 2 bases, with 7 bases between them. CDR3 nucleotides: TGTGCCAGCAGCCCCATGGCCTACAATGAGCAGTTCTTC. Translated, it gives CASSPMAYNEQFF. Full variable domain (missing parts from reference TRBV7-8 and TRBJ2-1): GAGVSQSPRYKVAKRGQDVALRCDPISGHVSLFWYQQALGQGPEFLTYFQNEAQLDKSGLPSDRFFAERPEGSVSTLKIQRTQQEDSAVYLCASSPMAYNEQFFGPGTRLTVL.

This clonotype has ten or more counts. The rearrangement joins TRBV27 to TRBJ1-2; D perhaps matches TRBD1 (5 bases). The CDR3 covers 12 residues. Germline V CDR1 and CDR2: MNHEY, SMNVEV (reference sequence). V was cut by 5 bases and J by 5 bases, with 9 bases left in between. The CDR3 DNA sequence: TGTGCCAGCAGTGCGGGACCATATGGCTACACCTTC. Its protein product is CASSAGPYGYTF.

J is TRBJ2-5 and V is TRBV11-3; unclear D gene. The V gene lost 0 bases and the J gene lost 7 bases, with 12 bases spanning the gap. CDR1 and CDR2 (germline): SGHNT, YENEEA. This CDR3 comprises 14 residues. CDR3 region: CASSLDATSATQYF. In DNA form, the CDR3 reads TGTGCCAGCAGCTTAGACGCGACAAGCGCGACCCAGTACTTC.

The V and J genes are TRBV5-1 and TRBJ2-5; TRBD1 matches at 9 bases. The germline CDR1 and CDR2 sequences are SGHRS and YFSETQ. The CDR3 spans 15 residues. V shed 1 base, J shed 4 bases, and the junction held 5 bases outside the gene matches. CDR3 DNA sequence: TGCGCCAGCAGCTTGACAGGGGGCGAAGGAGAGACCCAGTACTTC. This codes for CASSLTGGEGETQYF.

This clonotype showed up many times. The chain carries TRBV12-3 or TRBV12-4 and TRBJ1-2; D perhaps matches TRBD1 (6 bases). The CDR3 is made up of 13 amino acids. Trimming removed 6 bases from V and 2 bases from J, with 10 bases in between. This CDR3 reads CASSPGENYGYTF. The CDR3 DNA follows: TGTGCCAGCAGCCCAGGGGAGAACTATGGCTACACCTTC.

The chain recombines TRBV4-1 with TRBJ2-3; no firm D call. Germline CDR1 MGHRA, CDR2 YSYEKL. V was clipped by 1 base and J by 1 base, with 12 bases between them. This CDR3 has 16 amino acids. The CDR3 DNA follows: TGCGCCAGCAGCCAAGGGTCGGTTAAAGGCACAGATACGCAGTATTTT. It specifies CASSQGSVKGTDTQYF.

DNA of the CDR3: TGCAGTGCTAGAGATCTAGGACTAGCGGGAGGTTCGAGCTCCTACAATGAGCAGTTCTTC. The encoded protein is CSARDLGLAGGSSSYNEQFF. The V gene is TRBV20-1, the J gene TRBJ2-1; 14 bases are shared with TRBD2. Germline values: CDR1 DFQATT, CDR2 SNEGSKA (reference sequence). V gave up 0 bases and J gave up 0 bases; unmatched junction bases: 10. CDR3 length: 20 amino acids.

The V gene is TRBV30, the J gene TRBJ1-1; the D gene is possibly TRBD1 (6 bases). Germline values: CDR1 GTSNPN, CDR2 SVGIG (reference sequence). Trimming left V 1 base short and J 8 bases short, with 14 bases between. This CDR3 is 13 amino acids long. In DNA, the CDR3 is TGTGCCTGGAGTGGATCCAGGGACAAGGAAGCTTTCTTT. This translates into CAWSGSRDKEAFF.

The chain combines TRBV19 with TRBJ2-3; 7 positions agree with TRBD2. This CDR3 contains 14 residues. Germline V lookup: CDR1 LNHDA, CDR2 SQIVND (reference sequence). V lost 6 bases to trimming and J lost 5 bases; unmatched junction nucleotides: 8. The DNA of the CDR3 is TGTGCCAGTAGGAAATCGGGAGGCGGAGATACGCAGTATTTT. Translation: CASRKSGGGDTQYF. Variable domain in full (rest from reference TRBV19 and TRBJ2-3): DGGITQSPKYLFRKEGQNVTLSCEQNLNHDAMYWYRQDPGQGLRLIYYSQIVNDFQKGDIAEGYSVSREKKESFPLTVTSAQKNPTAFYLCASRKSGGGDTQYFGPGTRLTVL.

The sample holds a few counts of this clonotype. The chain couples TRBV7-2 to TRBJ1-2; the D gene is possibly TRBD1 (5 bases). Germline V CDR1 and CDR2: SGHTA, FQGNSA. The CDR3 has 15 residues. Deletions cut 5 bases from V and 7 bases from J, with 20 bases between. CDR3 residues: CASSTRQSILGGYTF. The CDR3 DNA sequence: TGTGCCAGCAGCACCCGACAGTCTATCTTGGGTGGCTACACCTTC. The complete variable domain, with remaining parts taken from reference TRBV7-2 and TRBJ1-2, reads GAGVSQSPSNKVTEKGKDVELRCDPISGHTALYWYRQSLGQGLEFLIYFQGNSAPDKSGLPSDRFSAERTGGSVSTLTIQRTQQEDSAVYLCASSTRQSILGGYTFGSGTRLTVV.

This CDR3 is CASSRQKQAGYTF. The DNA of the CDR3 is TGTGCCAGCAGCCGCCAAAAACAGGCTGGCTACACCTTC. The V and J genes are TRBV4-2 and TRBJ1-2; possible D gene TRBD1, 5 bases. Germline V gene sequence: CDR1 LGHNA, CDR2 YNFKEQ. The V gene lost 4 bases and the J gene lost 7 bases, with 13 bases spanning the gap. CDR3 length: 13 residues.

The chain recombines TRBV5-1 with TRBJ2-5, with 8 nucleotides matching TRBD1. The assigned J gene may be wrong: the sequence end matches TRBJ2-7 better. Per the germline V gene, CDR1 is SGHRS and CDR2 is YFSETQ. The CDR3 spans 15 residues. This CDR3 reads CASSSQKQDRAEQYF. CDR3 bases: TGCGCCAGCAGCTCCCAGAAGCAGGACAGGGCCGAGCAGTACTTC.

The CDR3 sequence: CASSQAAGPYEQYF. The CDR3 DNA is TGTGCCAGCAGCCAAGCAGCGGGGCCCTACGAGCAGTACTTC. The chain is built from TRBV3-1 and TRBJ2-7, with 7 bases fitting TRBD2. Germline loops: CDR1 LGHDT, CDR2 YNNKEL (reference sequence). J was trimmed by 2 bases and V by 1 base; bases with no gene match: 2. The CDR3 length is 14 residues.

The gene calls are TRBV2 and TRBJ1-6; D call uncertain. Trimming took 7 bases from V and 7 from J, leaving 5 bases between them. CDR3 size: 11 residues. Per the germline V gene, CDR1 is SNHLY and CDR2 is FYNNEI. CDR3 bases: TGTGCCAGCACATGGAATTCACCCCTCCACTTT. Amino acids: CASTWNSPLHF.

This clonotype has more than one count but fewer than ten. The chain has TRBV3-1 and TRBJ1-6, with TRBD1 identical over 7 bases. In germline, CDR1 is LGHDT, CDR2 YNNKEL (reference sequence). CDR3 length: 14 residues. The junction had 5 bases not matched to a gene; V was cut back by 5 bases and J by 7 bases. CDR3 sequence: CASSETGTNSPLHF. The CDR3 DNA follows: TGTGCCAGCAGCGAGACAGGGACCAATTCACCCCTCCACTTT.

This clonotype was seen a handful of times. The V gene is TRBV27, the J gene TRBJ1-2, with D unclear. V lost 8 bases, J lost 1 base, and 14 bases lay in between. Germline V gene sequence: CDR1 MNHEY, CDR2 SMNVEV (reference sequence). This CDR3 spans 14 amino acids. In nucleotides, the CDR3 is TGTGCCAGCGCCATGAGGGATCATAACTATGGCTACACCTTC. Translated, it gives CASAMRDHNYGYTF.

The chain links TRBV6-1 to TRBJ1-1; D not resolved. Germline loops: CDR1 MNHNS, CDR2 SASEGT. Trimming took 3 bases from V and 5 from J, leaving 13 bases between them. The CDR3 is 14 amino acids. The CDR3 coding sequence is TGTGCCAGCAGTGATATTCGGGCTAGGACTGAAGCTTTCTTT. Protein: CASSDIRARTEAFF.

The V call is TRBV24-1, the J call TRBJ1-2, with D possibly matching TRBD1 (5 bases). V was cut by 1 base and J by 6 bases, with 8 bases left in between. The CDR3 extends over 13 amino acids. Germline CDR1 and CDR2: KGHDR and SFDVKD. CDR3 region: CATSDFQGNGYTF. The CDR3 DNA reads TGTGCCACCAGTGATTTCCAGGGAAATGGCTACACCTTC.

About this clonotype: Its ends do not fully match the called genes, so a read error is possible. V and J are TRBV5-1 and TRBJ2-3; no clear D gene. Germline CDR1 reads SGHRS; CDR2 reads YFSETQ. This CDR3 region has 14 residues. Written as DNA, the CDR3 is TGCGCCAACAGCGCGACCGTATTCACAGATACGCAGTATTTT. Its protein product is CANSATVFTDTQYF.

The gene calls are TRBV5-1 and TRBJ2-5; D possibly corresponds to TRBD1 (5 bases). The CDR3 has 14 residues. V was trimmed by 0 bases and J by 4 bases, leaving 10 bases between them. Germline assignment: CDR1 SGHRS and CDR2 YFSETQ. CDR3 sequence reads: CASSLGSGPETQYF. In DNA form, the CDR3 reads TGCGCCAGCAGCTTGGGTTCAGGGCCAGAGACCCAGTACTTC.

This clonotype was detected only a few times. This chain connects TRBV27 to TRBJ1-1, with 7 bases fitting TRBD1. CDR1 is MNHEY, CDR2 SMNVEV, per germline (reference sequence). The CDR3 extends over 14 amino acids. V shed 6 bases and J 5 bases; nucleotides not matched to a gene: 9. The CDR3 sequence: CASSPHRGATEAFF. The DNA for the CDR3 is TGTGCCAGCAGCCCCCACAGGGGCGCAACTGAAGCTTTCTTT.

The chain is built from TRBV18 and TRBJ2-7; tentatively, D is TRBD1 or TRBD2 (5 bases each). This CDR3 has 13 residues. V lost 6 bases to trimming and J lost 2 bases, with 11 bases between them. Looked up from germline, CDR1 is KGHSH and CDR2 is LQKENI. The CDR3 nucleotides are TGTGCCAGCTCTCGGGGCGACCCCTACGAGCAGTACTTC. This encodes CASSRGDPYEQYF.

In its sample, this clonotype was seen a few times. This sequence joins TRBV27 and TRBJ1-1; 7 nucleotides match TRBD1. Trimming at V came to 7 bases and at J to 0 bases, leaving 8 bases not matched to a gene. Germline loops: CDR1 MNHEY, CDR2 SMNVEV (reference sequence). The CDR3 has 15 amino acids. CDR3: CASTRQGRMNTEAFF. As DNA, the CDR3 is TGTGCCAGCACACGACAGGGTAGGATGAACACTGAAGCTTTCTTT.

The CDR3 nucleotides are TGTGCCAGCAGACAGGGGCCTACTACGAACTACGAGCAGTACTTC. As protein: CASRQGPTTNYEQYF. This chain joins TRBV3-1 and TRBJ2-7, with TRBD1 matching 7 bases. V gave up 6 bases and J gave up 3 bases; unmatched junction bases: 11. Germline CDR1 LGHDT, CDR2 YNNKEL (reference sequence). The CDR3 length is 15 residues.